The sequence of this TCR beta chain was determined in a study of shared clonotypes between healthy human individuals. This clone was picked up one time. Antigen specificity is unknown. The donors were all Caucasian adults (living in Nashville, Tennessee). Trimming left V 9 bases short and J 11 bases short, with 23 bases between. Germline-derived CDR1 and CDR2 are SNHLY and FYNNEI. The CDR3 sequence is 14 residues long. The protocol was immunoSEQ multiplex PCR, while the TCRdb copy is restricted to in-frame clones and leaves out a portion. This table holds approximately 250,000 clones, 60% to 80% found once. Study-level points and caveats: Naive subsets typically showed greater estimated richness than memory subsets. Researchers sampled blood only, noting tissue repertoires likely differ. The study's rarefaction showed incomplete sorted-subset sequencing despite large depth.

V gene TRBV2 combines with J gene TRBJ1-5; unclear D gene. This TCR was sampled from a man in his thirties or forties in good health. Sequenced material: memory CD4+ T cells sorted from blood. Documented subset: CD45RA-negative fraction. The CDR3 loop reads CASKSRERQSAQHF. In nucleotides, the CDR3 is TGTGCCAGTAAGTCCCGGGAGAGACAATCAGCCCAGCATTTT.